The rows below give T cell receptor beta chains drawn from one sample of a study of metastatic and nonmetastatic thyroid tumors. TCRdb reprocessed the PCR reads via MiXCR. The table shows 53,000 or so clones, with more than 20% occurring only once. Sequenced material: blood. These TCRs come from a female donor with papillary thyroid cancer or a benign thyroid nodule (not recorded which). Some clones in this sample may be carry-over from other donors' samples. CDR3s include the opening cysteine and the closing phenylalanine or tryptophan. A D gene is named only where the DNA matches it firmly. Clone size is stated in some rows and not others, as once, few, many or a class when expanded.

cdr3_aa,cdr3_nt,v_call,clone_size,cdr3_length,j_call,d_call
CASSEGTRKYNEQFF,TGTGCCAGCAGTGAAGGGACTAGAAAATACAATGAGCAGTTCTTC,TRBV6-1,many,15,TRBJ2-1,TRBD2
CASSLAVGADTQYF,TGCGCCAGCAGCTTGGCAGTAGGGGCAGATACGCAGTATTTT,TRBV5-1,many,14,TRBJ2-3,.
CATALQGASNTGELFF,TGTGCCACCGCCTTGCAGGGGGCTTCGAACACCGGGGAGCTGTTTTTT,TRBV24-1,many,16,TRBJ2-2,TRBD1
CASSLVIFEQYF,TGTGCAAGCAGCTTAGTTATCTTCGAGCAGTACTTC,TRBV7-2,.,12,TRBJ2-7,.
CASSEHRDYNEQFF,TGTGCCAGCAGTGAGCACAGGGACTACAATGAGCAGTTCTTC,TRBV6-1,many,14,TRBJ2-1,.
CATSDFRQGAYNEQFF,TGTGCCACCAGTGACTTCCGACAGGGGGCCTACAATGAGCAGTTCTTC,TRBV24-1,many,16,TRBJ2-1,TRBD1
CASSLDRWGQGYNEQFF,TGTGCCAGCAGCTTAGATCGGTGGGGACAGGGCTATAATGAGCAGTTCTTC,TRBV11-2,many,17,TRBJ2-1,TRBD1
CSAIGGRASGAYNGQFF,TGCAGTGCTATAGGCGGGAGGGCCTCTGGTGCCTACAATGGGCAGTTCTTC,TRBV20-1,.,17,TRBJ2-1,TRBD2
CASSYSGGSSWETQYF,TGTGCCAGCAGTTACTCGGGTGGGAGTAGTTGGGAGACCCAGTACTTC,TRBV6-5,many,16,TRBJ2-5,.
CGSSFRTGRRNEQYF,TGCGGCAGCAGCTTCCGGACAGGGCGCAGAAACGAGCAGTACTTC,TRBV5-1,.,15,TRBJ2-7,TRBD1
CASSWDSDNEQFF,TGTGCCAGTAGTTGGGACAGCGACAATGAGCAGTTCTTC,TRBV19,many,13,TRBJ2-1,TRBD1
CASIFLATGGHSPLHF,TGTGCCAGCATTTTCCTGGCGACAGGGGGACATTCACCCCTCCACTTC,TRBV28,.,16,TRBJ1-6,TRBD1
CASSRNRGEANYGYTF,TGTGCCAGCTCACGTAACCGCGGGGAAGCTAACTATGGCTACACCTTC,TRBV18,many,16,TRBJ1-2,.
CASSDRRTDTQYF,TGTGCCAGCTCAGACCGGCGCACAGATACGCAGTATTTT,TRBV18,many,13,TRBJ2-3,.
CASRVGFRDSNQPQHF,TGTGCCAGCAGGGTAGGTTTCCGTGATAGCAATCAGCCCCAGCATTTT,TRBV12-3/TRBV12-4,.,16,TRBJ1-5,.
CASSDYNQPQHF,TGTGCCAGCAGCGATTACAATCAGCCCCAGCATTTT,TRBV7-8,many,12,TRBJ1-5,.
CASSLVASGTADTQYF,TGCGCCAGCAGCTTGGTGGCTAGCGGGACGGCAGATACGCAGTATTTT,TRBV5-1,many,16,TRBJ2-3,TRBD2
CASSLATSGISVF,TGTGCCAGCAGCTTAGCAACTAGCGGGATCTCAGTCTTC,TRBV7-9,many,13,TRBJ2-7,TRBD2
CASSLRQREQFF,TGTGCCAGCAGTTTACGCCAGCGGGAGCAGTTCTTC,TRBV12-3/TRBV12-4,many,12,TRBJ2-1,.
CASSSIAEGVQETQYF,TGTGCCAGCAGTTCTATAGCGGAGGGGGTCCAAGAGACCCAGTACTTC,TRBV28,few,16,TRBJ2-5,.
CASSQDLSSVEVHEQYF,TGCGCCAGCAGCCAAGATTTAAGTAGCGTCGAAGTCCACGAGCAGTACTTC,TRBV4-1,many,17,TRBJ2-7,.
CASSLGTGTHEQYF,TGTGCCAGCTCACTAGGGACAGGGACCCACGAGCAGTACTTC,TRBV18,many,14,TRBJ2-7,TRBD1
CASTDDGSSYEQYF,TGTGCCAGCACCGACGACGGAAGCTCCTACGAGCAGTACTTC,TRBV6-2/TRBV6-3,many,14,TRBJ2-7,.
CATSSRPVRGRQDTEAFF,TGTGCCACCAGCTCGAGGCCCGTCCGGGGCAGGCAAGACACTGAAGCTTTCTTT,TRBV15,many,18,TRBJ1-1,.
CSTTPGYGYTF,TGCAGTACGACACCTGGGTATGGCTACACCTTC,TRBV20-1,.,11,TRBJ1-2,.
CASSVTLTGLNQPQHF,TGTGCCAGCAGTGTCACCCTCACAGGGTTAAATCAGCCCCAGCATTTT,TRBV6-1,many,16,TRBJ1-5,.
CASSPGQSTDTQYF,TGCGCCAGCAGCCCGGGACAGAGTACAGATACGCAGTATTTT,TRBV5-1,.,14,TRBJ2-3,TRBD1
CASRGAPGGSSGNTIYF,TGCGCCAGCAGAGGGGCGCCTGGGGGATCCTCTGGAAACACCATATATTTT,TRBV5-1,.,17,TRBJ1-3,.
CATSDPGGINNEQFF,TGTGCCACCAGTGACCCCGGCGGGATTAACAATGAGCAGTTCTTC,TRBV24-1,many,15,TRBJ2-1,.
CASTGQGTEKLFF,TGCGCCAGCACTGGACAGGGCACTGAAAAACTGTTTTTT,TRBV5-1,many,13,TRBJ1-4,TRBD1
CASSPGGAGGYGYTF,TGTGCCAGTAGTCCCGGCGGGGCTGGGGGGTATGGCTACACCTTC,TRBV3-1,.,15,TRBJ1-2,.
CASSLGRGTAYTNYGYTF,TGTGCCAGCAGTTTGGGCAGGGGGACAGCATACACTAACTATGGCTACACCTTC,TRBV12-3/TRBV12-4,many,18,TRBJ1-2,TRBD1
CASAALAGNNEQFF,TGTGCCAGTGCCGCCCTAGCGGGAAACAATGAGCAGTTCTTC,TRBV19,many,14,TRBJ2-1,TRBD2
CASSEDSGLAVETQHF,TGTGCCAGCAGTGAAGATTCGGGACTAGCTGTCGAGACGCAGCATTTT,TRBV6-1,.,16,TRBJ1-5,.
CASSPGDQRYQYF,TGTGCCAGCTCACCAGGGGACCAGCGGTATCAGTACTTC,TRBV18,.,13,TRBJ2-7,.
CASSLSQPPNEQFF,TGCGCCAGCAGCTTGAGCCAGCCTCCCAATGAGCAGTTCTTC,TRBV5-1,many,14,TRBJ2-1,.
CAWSVRGRGRGKLFF,TGTGCCTGGAGTGTACGGGGGAGGGGGCGCGGAAAACTGTTTTTT,TRBV30,many,15,TRBJ1-4,TRBD1
CASSLYVDYDQYF,TGTGCCAGCAGCTTATATGTAGACTACGATCAGTACTTC,TRBV7-8,.,13,TRBJ2-4,.
CASSEGTGGVYGYTF,TGTGCCAGCAGCGAGGGGACAGGGGGCGTCTATGGCTACACCTTC,TRBV28,many,15,TRBJ1-2,TRBD1
CATSHTGELFF,TGCGCCACTTCGCACACCGGGGAGCTGTTTTTT,TRBV10-1,many,11,TRBJ2-2,.
CASRRRDGNTEAFF,TGTGCCAGCAGGCGGCGGGACGGGAACACTGAAGCTTTCTTT,TRBV3-1,many,14,TRBJ1-1,.